The 12 T cell receptor beta chains listed next were all sequenced from one sample in a study of blood T cells in healthy people across ages. Alongside a J-beta primer mix, a sample-barcoded 5' primer served in a second PCR lasting roughly 6 to 11 cycles. MiXCR was run by TCRdb on the 5' RACE reads, yielding one entry per CDR3 protein. The repertoire holds over a million distinct CDR3 sequences, 45% seen once, with 15% to 20% in the top ten. The sample consisted of blood. The receptor set was obtained from a woman aged 60 to 75 in good health.

Here the CDR3 DNA reads TGTGCCACCAGCCCTCAGGGGCGTCCCCTTTACAATGAGCAGTTCTTC. Translated, it gives CATSPQGRPLYNEQFF. The chain uses TRBV15 and TRBJ2-1; D may be TRBD1 (6 bases). Per the germline V gene, CDR1 is LNHNV and CDR2 is YYDKDF (reference sequence). V lost 5 bases and J lost 4, with 18 bases in between. This CDR3 spans 16 amino acids.

The chain employs TRBV27 and TRBJ2-5, with 9 bases fitting TRBD1. From germline, CDR1 is MNHEY and CDR2 SMNVEV (reference sequence). The CDR3 runs to 14 residues. The V gene end was trimmed by 7 bases and the J gene end by 5 bases; junction bases not matched to a gene: 8. The CDR3, as DNA: TGTGCCAGCACCTCGACAGGGGGTATGGAGACCCAGTACTTC. It specifies CASTSTGGMETQYF.

The chain employs TRBV4-2 and TRBJ2-3, with TRBD2 identical over 12 bases. Germline V gene data show CDR1 as LGHNA and CDR2 as YNFKEQ. There are 17 residues in the CDR3. The ends lost 2 bases at V and 2 bases at J; junction bases unmatched: 5. CDR3 protein: CASSQRASGRATDTQYF. The CDR3 DNA is TGTGCCAGCAGCCAACGGGCTAGCGGGAGGGCCACAGATACGCAGTATTTT.

The chain combines TRBV18 with TRBJ2-7, with a weak D call TRBD2 (5 bases). V dropped 5 bases and J dropped 4 bases, with 15 bases sitting between them. The CDR3 extends over 14 amino acids. In germline, CDR1 is KGHSH, CDR2 LQKENI. The CDR3 is CASSTPPGGYEQYF. The CDR3 DNA sequence: TGTGCCAGCTCAACCCCCCCCGGCGGGTACGAGCAGTACTTC.

This sequence joins TRBV12-5 and TRBJ1-1, with D unresolved. The CDR3 covers 14 residues. The ends were cut back, 7 bases at V and 4 bases at J, with 16 bases in the middle. CDR1 LGHNT and CDR2 FRNRAP come from the germline V gene. The CDR3 spells CASVPDGEGTEAFF. CDR3 nucleotides: TGTGCTAGTGTACCGGACGGGGAAGGCACTGAAGCTTTCTTT.

This chain uses TRBV20-1 with TRBJ2-4; TRBD1 agrees at 12 bases. This CDR3 has 12 residues. The germline V gene encodes CDR1 DFQATT and CDR2 SNEGSKA (reference sequence). Written as DNA, the CDR3 is TGCAGGGGGACAGGGGGCGCGGGTGAGCAGTACTTC. Encoded protein: CRGTGGAGEQYF.

This clonotype showed up many times. The CDR3: CASSLVEAGDPYEQYF. Written as DNA, the CDR3 is TGTGCCAGCAGCTTAGTCGAGGCGGGAGACCCCTACGAGCAGTACTTC. The chain combines TRBV7-9 with TRBJ2-7, with TRBD2 matching over 7 bases. The CDR3 runs to 16 residues. Germline trimming cut 1 base from V and 2 bases from J; bases unmatched to any gene: 8. From germline, CDR1 is SEHNR and CDR2 FQNEAQ (reference sequence).

This clonotype showed up just once. At one of its ends the junction is not consistent with the germline gene, which may arise from a read error. This rearrangement joins TRBV5-5 to TRBJ1-4; D gene uncertain. The CDR3 covers 11 residues. Germline CDR1 is SGHKS and CDR2 is YYEKEE (reference sequence). CDR3 DNA sequence: TGTACCAGCAGCTTGCACGAAAAACTGTTTTTT. Translated, it gives CTSSLHEKLFF. The whole variable domain, remainder taken from reference TRBV5-5 and TRBJ1-4, is DAGVTQSPTHLIKTRGQQVTLRCSPISGHKSVSWYQQVLGQGPQFIFQYYEKEERGRGNFPDRFSARQFPNYSSELNVNALLLGDSALYLCTSSLHEKLFFGSGTQLSVL.

This chain links TRBV3-1 with TRBJ1-4; D not certain. Trimming removed 3 bases from V and 8 bases from J, with 10 bases in between. This CDR3 has 13 amino acids. Per the germline V gene, CDR1 is LGHDT and CDR2 is YNNKEL (reference sequence). CDR3 protein: CASSQGPREKLFF. The CDR3 bases are TGTGCCAGCAGCCAGGGTCCTAGGGAAAAACTGTTTTTT.

The chain employs TRBV19 and TRBJ2-1; the match to TRBD2 covers 11 bases. Per the germline V gene, CDR1 is LNHDA and CDR2 is SQIVND (reference sequence). Trimming took 4 bases from V and 7 from J; bases not matched to a gene: 9. The CDR3 length is 16 residues. CDR3 in amino acids: CASSTKLAGDRNEQFF. The DNA of the CDR3 is TGTGCCAGTAGTACAAAACTAGCGGGAGATCGGAATGAGCAGTTCTTC.

The chain has TRBV2 and TRBJ2-1; TRBD2 matches at 10 bases. V lost 7 bases, J lost 3 bases, and 9 bases stayed unmatched. Germline V gene sequence: CDR1 SNHLY, CDR2 FYNNEI. This CDR3 is 16 amino acids long. CDR3 DNA: TGTGCCAGCAAGGCTAGCGGGAGTGTTAGCTACAATGAGCAGTTCTTC. Its protein product is CASKASGSVSYNEQFF.

As regards this clonotype: The junction and the germline gene differ at one end; a read error may be behind it. The chain has TRBV3-1 and TRBJ2-3, with 15 nucleotides matching TRBD2. This CDR3 comprises 17 residues. CDR1 and CDR2 (germline): LGHDT, YNNKEL (reference sequence). CDR3 nucleotide sequence: TGTGCCTGCAGCCAAGATCCCGGGACTAGCGGGAGGGATACGCAGTATTTT. Residues: CACSQDPGTSGRDTQYF.